These 17 T cell receptor beta chains originate from one sample sequenced in a study of regulatory T cells in long-lasting Graves disease. Investigators prepared the TCR beta libraries by applying iRepertoire HTBI primers and Arm-PCR of CDR3 regions. TCRdb redid the calling of the multiplex PCR reads with MiXCR, one entry per CDR3 protein. The sample records around 500,000 distinct CDR3 sequences, about 12% being singletons. Time point described: newly diagnosed GD, antithyroid drugs for less than 3 months. After RNA was extracted from PBMCs, the TCR library was made from it. These data are also associated with another study on T cells in Graves' hyperthyroidism and ophthalmopathy.

Sequencing was performed on peripheral blood mononuclear cells (PBMCs), taken at new diagnosis, from a patient treated with antithyroid drugs. All receptors derive from a woman in her twenties or thirties with Graves disease.

The chain uses TRBV6-2 or TRBV6-3 and TRBJ1-1, with a weak D call TRBD1 (5 bases). Per germline, CDR1 MNHEY and CDR2 SVGEGT. CDR3 length: 14 amino acids. V was pared by 1 base and J by 6 bases, with 12 bases between. DNA of the CDR3: TGTGCCAGCAGTTACTATGGGGGGGAGCCTGAAGCTTTCTTT. Protein product: CASSYYGGEPEAFF.

This clonotype has a count of ten or more. CDR3 coding DNA: TGTGCCAGCAGCCCCCATCTACAATTGAATTCACCCCTCCACTTT. It is translated as CASSPHLQLNSPLHF. The V and J genes are TRBV9 and TRBJ1-6; D unclear. CDR3 length equals 15 residues. In germline, CDR1 is SGDLS, CDR2 YYNGEE. V dropped 4 bases and J dropped 7 bases, with 15 bases sitting between them.

This clonotype was counted only a few times. The rearrangement joins TRBV5-1 to TRBJ2-3, with TRBD1 as a possible D gene (5 bases). The CDR3 totals 15 residues. Trimming removed 0 bases at V and 2 bases at J, with 10 bases between. CDR1 is SGHRS, CDR2 YFSETQ, per germline. The CDR3 DNA sequence: TGCGCCAGCAGCTTGGCGACAGCCTCCACAGATACGCAGTATTTT. Translated: CASSLATASTDTQYF.

This clonotype was recorded many times. The chain combines TRBV6-1 with TRBJ2-7; the match to TRBD2 covers 9 bases. V shed 6 bases, J shed 2 bases, and the junction held 8 bases outside the gene matches. This CDR3 has 15 residues. Looked up from germline, CDR1 is MNHNS and CDR2 is SASEGT. The CDR3 DNA sequence: TGTGCCAGCAGATTATTAGCGGGAGAAACCTACGAGCAGTACTTC. This encodes CASRLLAGETYEQYF.

This clonotype appeared many times. V and J are TRBV28 and TRBJ1-2, with D possibly being TRBD1 (5 bases). There are 18 residues in the CDR3. Germline lookup yields CDR1 MDHEN and CDR2 SYDVKM. With 1 base removed from V and 0 bases from J, the gap between germline ends came to 18 bases. The CDR3 protein is CASSLLGTEHLSNYGYTF. CDR3 DNA sequence: TGTGCCAGCAGTTTATTGGGGACGGAACATCTATCTAACTATGGCTACACCTTC.

In this sample, this clonotype turned up many times. CDR3 sequence (DNA): TGTGCCAGCAGTGAAGTACTTTTCAGTGGTTTATTGGAAGATACGCAGTATTTT. Amino acid sequence: CASSEVLFSGLLEDTQYF. V is TRBV2 and J is TRBJ2-3; no definite D call. Germline CDR1 SNHLY, CDR2 FYNNEI. CDR3 size: 18 residues. Trimming removed 1 base at V and 5 bases at J, with 22 bases between.

This clonotype was seen repeatedly, ten times or more. V is TRBV13 and J is TRBJ2-7; D is perhaps TRBD2 (5 bases). Trimming removed 5 bases at V and 0 bases at J, with 20 bases between. The CDR3 covers 17 residues. Germline V gene sequence: CDR1 PRHDT, CDR2 FYEKMQ (reference sequence). The CDR3 DNA reads as TGTGCCAGCAGCCCACGCTCGGGAAAGGACGGCTCCTACGAGCAGTACTTC. This sequence encodes CASSPRSGKDGSYEQYF. The full variable domain, in which reference TRBV13 and TRBJ2-7 provide the parts outside the CDR3, is AAGVIQSPRHLIKEKRETATLKCYPIPRHDTVYWYQQGPGQDPQFLISFYEKMQSDKGSIPDRFSAQQFSDYHSELNMSSLELGDSALYFCASSPRSGKDGSYEQYFGPGTRLTVT.

This clonotype was seen at least ten times. The chain recombines TRBV12-3 or TRBV12-4 with TRBJ2-2; D not certain. V lost 5 bases and J 5 bases, leaving 6 bases between the germline ends. The CDR3 consists of 12 residues. This chain's CDR3 is CASSGETGELFF. The CDR3 DNA follows: TGTGCCAGCAGTGGAGAGACCGGGGAGCTGTTTTTT.

This clonotype was detected ten times or more. The chain employs TRBV27 and TRBJ2-1; no reliable D call. Trimming removed 3 bases at V and 1 base at J, with 10 bases between. The CDR3 runs to 15 residues. Germline V gene data show CDR1 as MNHEY and CDR2 as SMNVEV (reference sequence). The CDR3 here is CASSLGSESYNEQFF. The CDR3, as DNA: TGTGCCAGCAGTTTGGGCAGTGAGTCCTACAATGAGCAGTTCTTC.

This clonotype has only a few counts. V and J are TRBV15 and TRBJ2-2; D perhaps matches TRBD1 (5 bases). Trimming pared 1 base from V and 5 bases from J, leaving 11 bases between. Germline V gene data show CDR1 as LNHNV and CDR2 as YYDKDF (reference sequence). The CDR3 is 15 residues long. In DNA form, the CDR3 reads TGTGCCACCAGCAGAGGTGGGGCCGTTACCGGGGAGCTGTTTTTT. Amino acids: CATSRGGAVTGELFF.

The table lists this clonotype with many counts. CDR3 bases: TGCAGTGTAAGCGGGAGGTCCTACAATGAGCAGTTCTTC. As protein: CSVSGRSYNEQFF. The rearrangement joins TRBV20-1 to TRBJ2-1; TRBD2 matches at 9 bases. The CDR3 covers 13 residues. V shed 7 bases, J shed 1 base, and the junction held 2 bases outside the gene matches. Germline assignment: CDR1 DFQATT and CDR2 SNEGSKA (reference sequence).

This clonotype was seen a few times. The rearrangement joins TRBV4-3 to TRBJ2-2, with 9 nucleotides matching TRBD2. The CDR3 covers 18 residues. Germline CDR1 and CDR2: LGHNA and YSLEER. J was trimmed by 3 bases and V by 0 bases; bases with no gene match: 8. The CDR3 reads CASSQDALAGPDTGELFF. CDR3 nucleotides: TGCGCCAGCAGCCAAGATGCGCTAGCGGGACCAGACACCGGGGAGCTGTTTTTT.

This clonotype was counted only a few times. The CDR3 region has the DNA TGTGCCAGCAGTCACAGGACAACGAACACCGGGGAGCTGTTTTTT. Protein product: CASSHRTTNTGELFF. This chain links TRBV12-3 or TRBV12-4 with TRBJ2-2; TRBD1 is a possible D gene (5 bases). The CDR3 has 15 residues. Trimming left V 5 bases short and J 0 bases short, with 10 bases between.

Many counts were recorded for this clonotype. The chain couples TRBV2 to TRBJ2-7; possibly TRBD1 or TRBD2 for D (5 bases each). The CDR3 is 15 amino acids. Germline V CDR1 and CDR2: SNHLY, FYNNEI. Trimming stripped 6 bases from V and 0 bases from J, with 15 bases between. The CDR3 nucleotides are TGTGCCAGCAGACGCCGGGACGCTGGCTCCTACGAGCAGTACTTC. It codes for CASRRRDAGSYEQYF. Full variable domain (remainder filled in from reference TRBV2 and TRBJ2-7): EPEVTQTPSHQVTQMGQEVILRCVPISNHLYFYWYRQILGQKVEFLVSFYNNEISEKSEIFDDQFSVERPDGSNFTLKIRSTKLEDSAMYFCASRRRDAGSYEQYFGPGTRLTVT.

As regards this clonotype: Given a much more abundant clone one base away, this may be a read error. The rearrangement uses TRBV28 and TRBJ1-5; TRBD1 aligns across 11 bases. The CDR3 has 16 residues. J lost 7 bases, V lost 6 bases, and 11 bases had no gene match. Germline loops: CDR1 MDHEN, CDR2 SYDVKM. CDR3 sequence: CASRSPGQGDHQPQHF. The CDR3 bases are TGTGCCAGCAGGTCTCCGGGACAGGGGGACCACCAGCCCCAGCATTTT.

This clonotype was recorded many times. The chain combines TRBV7-2 with TRBJ2-5; D unclear. Germline V gene sequence: CDR1 SGHTA, CDR2 FQGNSA. Trimming took 3 bases from V and 5 from J, leaving 7 bases between them. There are 12 residues in the CDR3. The CDR3 coding sequence is TGTGCCAGCAGCTTCAGAGCTGAGACCCAGTACTTC. The encoded protein is CASSFRAETQYF.

This clonotype has ten or more counts. Written as DNA, the CDR3 is TGCGCCAGCAAAGGGACAATGGGCACTGAAGCTTTCTTT. It translates to CASKGTMGTEAFF. The chain has TRBV5-1 and TRBJ1-1; D perhaps matches TRBD1 (6 bases). Trimming removed 6 bases from V and 4 bases from J, with 13 bases in between. The length of the CDR3 is 13 residues. Germline CDR1 is SGHRS and CDR2 is YFSETQ.